The entry below describes one TCR beta chain. TCRdb's copy holds only in-frame clones and misses some; the assay was immunoSEQ multiplex PCR. Among 40,000 or so clones, around nine tenths were seen once, and the ten largest hold around 0.47%. Unmatched junction bases numbered 2, after V lost 5 bases and J lost 5 bases. CDR3 size: 12 residues. Germline V gives CDR1 SGHAT, CDR2 FQNNGV. The sample comes from a study of T cell changes during pregnancy in multiple sclerosis. This chain joins TRBV11-2 and TRBJ2-7; 8 bases are shared with TRBD2. The source material was CD4+ T cells from peripheral blood mononuclear cells, sampled in the first trimester of pregnancy. The clonotype originates from a female donor in good health, enrolled as a control in a pregnancy study. The CDR3 region is CASSAGGNEQYF. Written as DNA, the CDR3 is TGTGCCAGCAGCGCGGGGGGAAACGAGCAGTACTTC.